This TCR beta chain was found in a study of cytomegalovirus exposure and HLA in healthy donors. The CDR3 has 17 amino acids. Between the trimmed V and J ends, which lost 2 bases and 0 bases, there was a span of 14 bases. Germline values: CDR1 ENHRY, CDR2 SYGVKD. Amplification used 60 Vbeta primers and 13 Jbeta primers. Only in-frame clones appear in the TCRdb table, and some are missing; sequencing was by immunoSEQ multiplex PCR. The sample lists 150,000 to 200,000 clones; roughly 13% were seen once. This receptor was identified in a man in his fifties in good health and CMV-seropositive. Sequences were obtained from PBMCs. The rearrangement links TRBV10-3 to TRBJ2-1; D may be TRBD2 (6 bases). Here the CDR3 DNA reads TGTGCCATCAGTGAGGGGGGGTTCCCCAGCTCCTACAATGAGCAGTTCTTC. Residues: CAISEGGFPSSYNEQFF.